Below, 22 T cell receptor beta chains from the same sample are listed, as sequenced in a study of T cell responses to AZD1222 COVID-19 vaccine. Sequencing was performed with immunoSEQ multiplex PCR; in TCRdb, only in-frame clones are kept and a portion is missing. The sample lists 40,000 to 45,000 clones, over 60% seen once, with about 3.8% in the top ten. This specimen was peripheral blood, taken on day 0 of AZD1222 vaccination. The receptors here all came from an adult in good health.

The V and J genes are TRBV6-5 and TRBJ1-1; possibly TRBD1 for D (6 bases). The CDR3 has 13 amino acids. Germline CDR1 reads MNHEY; CDR2 reads SVGAGI. Between the trimmed V and J ends, which lost 8 bases and 3 bases, there was a span of 13 bases. The CDR3 DNA sequence: TGTGCCAGCTGCAGGGGTTTGTACACTGAAGCTTTCTTT. This sequence encodes CASCRGLYTEAFF.

This chain joins TRBV5-3 and TRBJ2-7; 9 nucleotides match TRBD1. TRBV5-3 is an ORF, and what it does is uncertain. The junction had 8 bases not matched to a gene; V was cut back by 0 bases and J by 4 bases. There are 16 residues in the CDR3. This CDR3 is CARSLVRTGEKYEQYF. CDR3 sequence (DNA): TGTGCCAGAAGCTTGGTGAGGACAGGGGAAAAGTACGAGCAGTACTTC.

The chain joins TRBV5-4 to TRBJ1-1; a weak D match, TRBD1 (5 bases). Trimming cost V 4 bases and J 2 bases, with 24 bases left between them. Germline values: CDR1 SGHNT, CDR2 YYREEE (reference sequence). The CDR3 has 18 amino acids. CDR3 residues: CASSAPIRREAGNTEAFF. The CDR3 DNA reads as TGTGCCAGCAGCGCCCCGATCCGCAGGGAGGCGGGAAACACTGAAGCTTTCTTT.

The chain recombines TRBV7-9 with TRBJ1-4; D unclear. Germline V gene data show CDR1 as SEHNR and CDR2 as FQNEAQ (reference sequence). CDR3 size: 13 residues. V gave up 2 bases and J gave up 8 bases, with 9 bases separating them. The CDR3 DNA is TGTGCCAGCAGCTTACAGGAAACAGAAAAACTGTTTTTT. Its translation is CASSLQETEKLFF.

This chain's CDR3 is CASSSTVFGRGGPDTQYF. The CDR3 DNA reads as TGTGCCAGCAGCTCTACTGTATTTGGGCGGGGGGGCCCAGATACGCAGTATTTT. The chain couples TRBV5-4 to TRBJ2-3, with TRBD2 matching 9 bases. CDR1 and CDR2 from the germline V gene are SGHNT and YYREEE (reference sequence). The CDR3 contains 18 residues. The ends lost 3 bases at V and 4 bases at J; junction bases unmatched: 15. Combining the CDR3 with reference TRBV5-4 and TRBJ2-3 gives the whole variable domain ETGVTQSPTHLIKTRGQQVTLRCSSQSGHNTVSWYQQALGQGPQFIFQYYREEENGRGNFPPRFSGLQFPNYSSELNVNALELDDSALYLCASSSTVFGRGGPDTQYFGPGTRLTVL.

The rearrangement links TRBV28 to TRBJ2-7; tentatively, D is TRBD1 or TRBD2 (6 bases each). This CDR3 spans 15 amino acids. Germline V gene lookup returns CDR1 MDHEN and CDR2 SYDVKM. V was shortened by 10 bases and J by 4 bases, with 23 bases between the two germline ends. CDR3 protein: CAILPAGQGSYEQYF. Written as DNA, the CDR3 is TGTGCCATTCTCCCCGCGGGGCAGGGGTCGTACGAGCAGTACTTC.

This sequence joins TRBV6-5 and TRBJ1-3; TRBD1 aligns across 9 bases. Trimming removed 5 bases from V and 8 bases from J; junction bases left unmatched: 10. The CDR3 is 15 residues long. CDR1 is MNHEY and CDR2 is SVGAGI in the germline V gene. CDR3: CASSKYPGQGYTIYF. CDR3 coding DNA: TGTGCCAGCAGTAAATATCCGGGACAGGGATACACCATATATTTT.

The DNA for the CDR3 is TGTGCCAGCTGCCCGGCAGGGCTGAACACCGGGGAGCTGTTTTTT. Encoded protein: CASCPAGLNTGELFF. The V call is TRBV28, the J call TRBJ2-2, with D possibly being TRBD1 (5 bases). This CDR3 has 15 amino acids. From germline, CDR1 is MDHEN and CDR2 SYDVKM. Deletions cut 8 bases from V and 1 base from J, with 14 bases between. The full variable domain, with the rest looked up from reference TRBV28 and TRBJ2-2, is DVKVTQSSRYLVKRTGEKVFLECVQDMDHENMFWYRQDPGLGLRLIYFSYDVKMKEKGDIPEGYSVSREKKERFSLILESASTNQTSMYLCASCPAGLNTGELFFGEGSRLTVL.

V gene TRBV5-1 combines with J gene TRBJ2-5; D might be TRBD2 (5 bases). There are 15 residues in the CDR3. Trimming pared 2 bases from V and 0 bases from J, leaving 11 bases between. Germline V CDR1 and CDR2: SGHRS, YFSETQ. CDR3 protein: CASSLSGKYQETQYF. The CDR3 DNA reads TGCGCCAGCAGCTTATCCGGGAAGTACCAAGAGACCCAGTACTTC.

The chain joins TRBV12-3 or TRBV12-4 to TRBJ1-3; D uncertain. Deletions cut 3 bases from V and 8 bases from J, with 5 bases between. The CDR3 sequence is 11 residues long. CDR3 nucleotides: TGTGCCAGCAGTTTGGTGGACACCATATATTTT. It yields the protein CASSLVDTIYF.

This clone was observed a single time. This chain links TRBV2 with TRBJ1-1, with D uncertain. CDR3 length equals 14 residues. Germline V gives CDR1 SNHLY, CDR2 FYNNEI. V gave up 1 base and J gave up 1 base, with 7 bases separating them. CDR3 residues: CASSEGLPNTEAFF. The CDR3 bases are TGTGCCAGCAGTGAAGGGCTGCCGAACACTGAAGCTTTCTTT.

This sequence joins TRBV24-1 and TRBJ2-7; a weak D match, TRBD2 (5 bases). V dropped 5 bases and J dropped 0 bases, with 13 bases sitting between them. There are 15 residues in the CDR3. CDR1 and CDR2 (germline): KGHDR, SFDVKD. CDR3 residues: CATSAPRAGSYEQYF. The DNA for the CDR3 is TGTGCCACCAGTGCTCCGAGGGCAGGCTCCTACGAGCAGTACTTC.

The V and J genes are TRBV29-1 and TRBJ2-7, with 10 bases matching TRBD2. Germline assignment: CDR1 SQVTM and CDR2 ANQGSEA. The CDR3 runs to 16 residues. The V gene end was trimmed by 1 base and the J gene end by 5 bases; junction bases not matched to a gene: 11. DNA of the CDR3: TGCAGCGTTGAAGGAGGGATAGCGGGGGGATCCCACGAGCAGTACTTC. Amino acid sequence: CSVEGGIAGGSHEQYF.

This chain links TRBV7-2 with TRBJ2-7, with D unclear. CDR1 is SGHTA and CDR2 is FQGNSA in the germline V gene. Trimming stripped 1 base from V and 5 bases from J, with 12 bases between. CDR3 length equals 14 residues. The CDR3 loop is CASSLVHQRNEQYF. CDR3 bases: TGTGCCAGCAGCTTAGTACACCAGAGGAACGAGCAGTACTTC.

The sample holds one count of this clone. This rearrangement joins TRBV6-5 to TRBJ1-6, with no clear D. This CDR3 is 16 amino acids long. CDR1 is MNHEY and CDR2 is SVGAGI in the germline V gene. Trimming stripped 4 bases from V and 5 bases from J, with 15 bases between. The DNA of the CDR3 is TGTGCCAGCAGTTTAGAGGGCTTCGGTCATAATTCACCCCTCCACTTT. Protein sequence: CASSLEGFGHNSPLHF.

The chain uses TRBV7-2 and TRBJ1-6, with 9 bases lining up with TRBD1. Germline CDR1 reads SGHTA; CDR2 reads FQGNSA. This CDR3 has 16 residues. V trimming: 4 bases; J trimming: 9 bases; junction bases outside the gene matches: 10. The CDR3 is CASSSEPGQGLSPLHF. CDR3 bases: TGTGCCAGCAGCTCAGAACCGGGACAGGGACTTTCACCCCTCCACTTT.

This clone has only a few counts. V is TRBV7-6 and J is TRBJ2-7; D possibly uses TRBD1 or TRBD2 (6 bases each). The V gene's germline CDR1 is SGHVS and CDR2 FNYEAQ. The V end was cut by 0 bases, the J end by 6 bases, with 15 bases between. This CDR3 is built from 15 residues. The CDR3 loop reads CASSLAGGGKGEQYF. CDR3 bases: TGTGCCAGCAGCTTAGCGGGGGGCGGGAAAGGCGAGCAGTACTTC.

This clone has a handful of counts. V is TRBV9 and J is TRBJ2-7; 7 nucleotides match TRBD1. Trimming at V came to 0 bases and at J to 2 bases, leaving 5 bases not matched to a gene. Germline loops: CDR1 SGDLS, CDR2 YYNGEE. This CDR3 region has 15 residues. This CDR3 reads CASSVASGTAYEQYF. CDR3 in DNA: TGTGCCAGCAGCGTAGCGTCCGGGACAGCCTACGAGCAGTACTTC.

The chain combines TRBV5-1 with TRBJ2-3; D gene ambiguous. The CDR3 runs to 15 residues. V lost 0 bases and J lost 3, with 11 bases in between. Germline V gene lookup returns CDR1 SGHRS and CDR2 YFSETQ. CDR3 sequence reads: CASSLASPVTDTQYF. In DNA form, the CDR3 reads TGCGCCAGCAGCTTGGCCTCGCCCGTAACAGATACGCAGTATTTT. Using reference TRBV5-1 and TRBJ2-3 for the parts outside the CDR3, the full variable domain is KAGVTQTPRYLIKTRGQQVTLSCSPISGHRSVSWYQQTPGQGLQFLFEYFSETQRNKGNFPGRFSGRQFSNSRSEMNVSTLELGDSALYLCASSLASPVTDTQYFGPGTRLTVL.

This clone appeared a single time. The genes are TRBV4-2 and TRBJ2-1; TRBD2 aligns across 9 bases. Per germline, CDR1 LGHNA and CDR2 YNFKEQ. The CDR3 totals 17 residues. V trimming: 2 bases; J trimming: 5 bases; junction bases outside the gene matches: 10. The CDR3 nucleotides are TGTGCCAGCAGCCAACAACTAGCGGGCTACCCTAACAATGAGCAGTTCTTC. Translation gives CASSQQLAGYPNNEQFF.

The V call is TRBV21-1, the J call TRBJ1-5; the table calls TRBD1, which could not be checked here. TRBV21-1 is shown as a pseudogene. The CDR3 contains 18 residues. The CDR3 loop is CASRIPGGWDYSNQPQHF. As DNA, the CDR3 is TGTGCCAGCAGAATACCAGGGGGCTGGGACTATAGCAATCAGCCCCAGCATTTT.

The chain uses TRBV2 and TRBJ1-2; D possibly corresponds to TRBD1 (5 bases). V was shortened by 3 bases and J by 7 bases, with 12 bases between the two germline ends. The V gene's germline CDR1 is SNHLY and CDR2 FYNNEI. CDR3 length: 13 residues. CDR3 residues: CASSDARVGGYTF. CDR3 bases: TGTGCCAGCAGTGATGCCAGGGTCGGTGGCTACACCTTC.